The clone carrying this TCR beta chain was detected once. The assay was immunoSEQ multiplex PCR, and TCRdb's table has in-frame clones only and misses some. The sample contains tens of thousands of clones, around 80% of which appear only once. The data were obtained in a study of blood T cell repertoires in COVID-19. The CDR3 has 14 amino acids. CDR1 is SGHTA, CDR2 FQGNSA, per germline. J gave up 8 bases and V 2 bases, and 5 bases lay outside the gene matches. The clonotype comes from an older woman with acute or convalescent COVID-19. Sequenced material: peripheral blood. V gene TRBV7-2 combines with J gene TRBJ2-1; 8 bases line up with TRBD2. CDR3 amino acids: CASSLTGLVHEQFF. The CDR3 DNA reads TGTGCCAGCAGCTTAACGGGACTAGTGCATGAGCAGTTCTTC.